Below are 18 T cell receptor beta chains sequenced from a single sample in a study of T cell changes during pregnancy in multiple sclerosis. Some clones are missing from TCRdb's copy, which holds only in-frame ones; the method was immunoSEQ multiplex PCR. The table shows fewer than 85,000 clones, with approximately 94% occurring only once. The specimen was peripheral blood, collected after pregnancy. The source of these receptors is a female donor in good health, enrolled as a control in a pregnancy study.

The sample holds a few counts of this clone. The V and J genes are TRBV5-6 and TRBJ2-7; 9 nucleotides align to TRBD1. The CDR3 totals 15 residues. With 6 bases clipped from V and 5 bases from J, the junction kept 12 bases outside the gene matches. Per the germline V gene, CDR1 is SGHDT and CDR2 is YYEEEE. CDR3 protein: CASTDSGDREDEQYF. The CDR3 region has the DNA TGTGCCAGCACCGATTCGGGGGACAGGGAGGACGAGCAGTACTTC.

This rearrangement joins TRBV4-1 to TRBJ1-2, with TRBD1 identical over 8 bases. This CDR3 contains 15 residues. In germline, CDR1 is MGHRA, CDR2 YSYEKL. The V segment lost 2 bases and the J segment 2 bases; nucleotides outside the gene matches: 4. The CDR3 DNA reads as TGCGCCAGCAGCCAACGTACAGGGGGGAACTATGGCTACACCTTC. Protein sequence: CASSQRTGGNYGYTF.

This clone was recorded once. The chain combines TRBV11-1 with TRBJ2-7, with D unresolved. The CDR3 runs to 11 residues. The germline V and J ends were trimmed by 4 bases and 3 bases, with 4 bases remaining between them. CDR1 is SGHAT and CDR2 is FQDESV in the germline V gene (reference sequence). The CDR3 DNA reads TGTGCCAGCAGCTCCTACTACGAGCAGTACTTC. Translation gives CASSSYYEQYF.

The V and J genes are TRBV5-6 and TRBJ1-2; 12 bases align to TRBD1. CDR1 and CDR2 (germline): SGHDT, YYEEEE. Trimming removed 4 bases from V and 3 bases from J; junction bases left unmatched: 4. This CDR3 has 15 residues. CDR3 DNA sequence: TGTGCCAGCAGCCCCGGGACAGGGGGCTACTATGGCTACACCTTC. Translating gives CASSPGTGGYYGYTF.

The chain joins TRBV27 to TRBJ2-5; D not resolved. This CDR3 comprises 13 residues. Per the germline V gene, CDR1 is MNHEY and CDR2 is SMNVEV (reference sequence). V lost 4 bases to trimming and J lost 4 bases, with 10 bases between them. CDR3 loop: CASSSLFGETQYF. The CDR3, as DNA: TGTGCCAGCAGTTCTCTCTTCGGAGAGACCCAGTACTTC.

This rearrangement joins TRBV30 to TRBJ2-7; 10 positions match TRBD2. The CDR3 has 15 residues. Unmatched junction bases numbered 9, after V lost 3 bases and J lost 4 bases. Germline CDR1 reads GTSNPN; CDR2 reads SVGIG (reference sequence). CDR3 region: CAWRGRGSGRYEQYF. The DNA for the CDR3 is TGTGCCTGGAGGGGAAGGGGTAGCGGGAGGTACGAGCAGTACTTC.

This clone was seen only a few times. CDR3 DNA: TGTGCCAGCAGTGAACCCCGGACAGGGCGAACCCAGCGGACCCAGTACTTC. This translates into CASSEPRTGRTQRTQYF. V is TRBV2 and J is TRBJ2-5; TRBD1 matches at 8 bases. V was pared by 2 bases and J by 7 bases, with 15 bases of the junction left unmatched. The CDR3 consists of 17 residues. Germline V gene data show CDR1 as SNHLY and CDR2 as FYNNEI. Together with reference TRBV2 and TRBJ2-5, the CDR3 gives the full variable domain: EPEVTQTPSHQVTQMGQEVILRCVPISNHLYFYWYRQILGQKVEFLVSFYNNEISEKSEIFDDQFSVERPDGSNFTLKIRSTKLEDSAMYFCASSEPRTGRTQRTQYFGPGTRLLVL.

The V and J genes are TRBV30 and TRBJ2-1, with D perhaps matching TRBD1 (5 bases). Germline CDR1 and CDR2: GTSNPN and SVGIG (reference sequence). V lost 4 bases and J lost 2, with 12 bases in between. The CDR3 extends over 14 amino acids. The CDR3 nucleotides are TGTGCCTGGAAGCCCGACAGCCCCTACAATGAGCAGTTCTTC. Translated, it gives CAWKPDSPYNEQFF. Full variable domain (missing parts from reference TRBV30 and TRBJ2-1): SQTIHQWPATLVQPVGSPLSLECTVEGTSNPNLYWYRQAAGRGLQLLFYSVGIGQISSEVPQNLSASRPQDRQFILSSKKLLLSDSGFYLCAWKPDSPYNEQFFGPGTRLTVL.

The chain links TRBV19 to TRBJ1-6; 7 bases are a match to TRBD1. There are 18 residues in the CDR3. Trimming removed 3 bases from V and 2 bases from J; junction bases left unmatched: 10. CDR1 and CDR2 (germline): LNHDA, SQIVND (reference sequence). The CDR3 bases are TGTGCCAGTAGTATGGAACAGGGGCCGATCCCCTATAATTCACCCCTCCACTTT. Translated, it gives CASSMEQGPIPYNSPLHF. The whole variable domain, remainder taken from reference TRBV19 and TRBJ1-6, is DGGITQSPKYLFRKEGQNVTLSCEQNLNHDAMYWYRQDPGQGLRLIYYSQIVNDFQKGDIAEGYSVSREKKESFPLTVTSAQKNPTAFYLCASSMEQGPIPYNSPLHFGNGTRLTVT.

This sequence joins TRBV5-1 and TRBJ2-7; perhaps TRBD2 as D (6 bases). From germline, CDR1 is SGHRS and CDR2 YFSETQ. The CDR3 runs to 14 residues. V was cut by 7 bases and J by 4 bases, with 18 bases left in between. CDR3 protein: CASSTGSSYYEQYF. CDR3 DNA sequence: TGCGCCAGCTCGACCGGGAGTTCCTATTACGAGCAGTACTTC.

The chain recombines TRBV30 with TRBJ2-7; 9 positions agree with TRBD2. The CDR3 extends over 14 amino acids. The V segment lost 2 bases and the J segment 3 bases; nucleotides outside the gene matches: 5. The germline V gene encodes CDR1 GTSNPN and CDR2 SVGIG (reference sequence). CDR3 in amino acids: CAWSYSGGHYEQYF. As DNA, the CDR3 is TGTGCCTGGAGTTATAGCGGGGGCCACTACGAGCAGTACTTC.

The chain combines TRBV7-9 with TRBJ2-5; weak D call: TRBD2 (8 bases). The CDR3 sequence is 16 residues long. CDR1 is SEHNR, CDR2 FQNEAQ, per germline (reference sequence). Trimming stripped 3 bases from V and 5 bases from J, with 19 bases between. Written as DNA, the CDR3 is TGTGCCAGCAGCTTCCCGGGAGGGGGCTCGGCGGAGACCCAGTACTTC. This sequence encodes CASSFPGGGSAETQYF.

The chain has TRBV4-3 and TRBJ1-1; D remains unclear. CDR1 is LGHNA and CDR2 is YSLEER in the germline V gene. V was pared by 0 bases and J by 5 bases, with 13 bases between. The CDR3 is 15 residues long. The CDR3 is CASSQDAREETEAFF. For the CDR3, the DNA is TGCGCCAGCAGCCAAGATGCTAGGGAGGAAACTGAAGCTTTCTTT.

The V call is TRBV7-2, the J call TRBJ1-1, with TRBD1 matching over 9 bases. V was clipped by 1 base and J by 6 bases; unmatched bases: 3. The CDR3 runs 14 residues. CDR1 is SGHTA and CDR2 is FQGNSA in the germline V gene. The CDR3 DNA reads as TGTGCCAGCAGCTTAGTGGGACAGGGAGCTGAAGCTTTCTTT. Amino acid sequence: CASSLVGQGAEAFF.

The CDR3: CASSLELYEQYF. CDR3 coding DNA: TGTGCCAGCAGCTTAGAGCTCTACGAGCAGTACTTC. The rearrangement links TRBV7-2 to TRBJ2-7; D not resolved. Germline assignment: CDR1 SGHTA and CDR2 FQGNSA. The CDR3 contains 12 residues. Between the trimmed V and J ends, which lost 1 base and 3 bases, there was a span of 4 bases.

The rearrangement joins TRBV28 to TRBJ1-5; D is undetermined. The CDR3 length is 12 residues. The germline V and J ends were trimmed by 4 bases and 7 bases, with 8 bases remaining between them. Germline CDR1 MDHEN, CDR2 SYDVKM. The chain's CDR3 is CASSSLLQPQHF. The CDR3, as DNA: TGTGCCAGCAGTTCTTTATTACAGCCCCAGCATTTT. Filled out from reference TRBV28 and TRBJ1-5, the complete variable domain reads DVKVTQSSRYLVKRTGEKVFLECVQDMDHENMFWYRQDPGLGLRLIYFSYDVKMKEKGDIPEGYSVSREKKERFSLILESASTNQTSMYLCASSSLLQPQHFGDGTRLSIL.

This clone has just one count. The chain uses TRBV2 and TRBJ2-3; D perhaps matches TRBD2 (5 bases). The ends were cut back, 4 bases at V and 0 bases at J, with 11 bases in the middle. The CDR3 runs 15 residues. Germline V gene lookup returns CDR1 SNHLY and CDR2 FYNNEI. The CDR3 is CASSGASPSTDTQYF. The DNA of the CDR3 is TGTGCCAGCAGTGGGGCTAGCCCGAGCACAGATACGCAGTATTTT.

This clone was picked up a small number of times. CDR3 DNA: TGTGCCAGCAGCGACAGGTTCAATCAGCCCCAGCATTTT. Its protein product is CASSDRFNQPQHF. V usage is TRBV2 and J usage is TRBJ1-5; the D gene is possibly TRBD1 (6 bases). Germline values: CDR1 SNHLY, CDR2 FYNNEI. V lost 6 bases and J 3 bases, leaving 9 bases between the germline ends. This CDR3 contains 13 residues.